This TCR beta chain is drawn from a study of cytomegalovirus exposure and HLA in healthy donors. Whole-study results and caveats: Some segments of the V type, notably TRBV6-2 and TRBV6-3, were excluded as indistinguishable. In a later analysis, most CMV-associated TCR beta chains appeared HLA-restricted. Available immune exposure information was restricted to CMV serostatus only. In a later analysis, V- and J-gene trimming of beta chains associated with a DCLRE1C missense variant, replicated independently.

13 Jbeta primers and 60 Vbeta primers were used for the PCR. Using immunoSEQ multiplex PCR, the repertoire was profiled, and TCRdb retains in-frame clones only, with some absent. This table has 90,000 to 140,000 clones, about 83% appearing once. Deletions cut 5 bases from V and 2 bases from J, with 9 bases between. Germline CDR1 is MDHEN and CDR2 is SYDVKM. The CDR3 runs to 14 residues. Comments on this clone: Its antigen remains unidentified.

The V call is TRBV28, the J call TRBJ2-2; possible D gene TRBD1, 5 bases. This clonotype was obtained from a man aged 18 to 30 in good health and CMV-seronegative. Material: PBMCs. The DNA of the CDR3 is TGTGCCAGCAGTAAGGGGCTTAACACCGGGGAGCTGTTTTTT. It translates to CASSKGLNTGELFF.